A selection of T cell receptor beta chains follows, all from one sample in a study of shared T cell receptors in the human thymus. Generated by immunoSEQ multiplex PCR, the TCRdb table keeps only in-frame clones and is missing some. The table lists over 450,000 clones, about 84% of them singletons. The same specimen was also included in a second study, on human thymus T cells.

Sequenced sample: thymocytes. These receptors all stem from a boy in the first two years of life with a congenital heart defect. CDR3s include the opening cysteine and the closing phenylalanine or tryptophan. The D gene is left open where the match is weak. Clone sizes are given selectively: once, few, many, or a class where the clone is expanded.

v_call: TRBV14; j_call: TRBJ2-4; d_call: TRBD2; clone_size: once; cdr3_nt: TGTGCCAGCAGCCAAGAAAGGCGGGAGGGAAAAAACATTCAGTACTTC; cdr3_aa: CASSQERREGKNIQYF
v_call: TRBV5-1; j_call: TRBJ1-2; d_call: NA; clone_size: NA; cdr3_nt: TGCGCCAGCAGCTTGGACAGGAACTATGGCTACACCTTC; cdr3_aa: CASSLDRNYGYTF
v_call: TRBV29-1; j_call: TRBJ2-1; d_call: TRBD1; clone_size: NA; cdr3_nt: TGCAGCGTAGCTGCCCCGGGACAGGGGCCCCATGAGCAGTTCTTC; cdr3_aa: CSVAAPGQGPHEQFF
v_call: TRBV5-1; j_call: TRBJ2-7; d_call: TRBD2; clone_size: NA; cdr3_nt: TGCGCCAGCAGCCCGGTTTCCCGGGGGGGCGAGCAGTACTTC; cdr3_aa: CASSPVSRGGEQYF
v_call: TRBV18; j_call: TRBJ2-7; d_call: NA; clone_size: NA; cdr3_nt: TGTGCCAGCTCTCCACCAGGAGCATACGAGCAGTACTTC; cdr3_aa: CASSPPGAYEQYF
v_call: TRBV7-2; j_call: TRBJ2-1; d_call: TRBD2; clone_size: NA; cdr3_nt: TGTGCCAGCACCCCCGGGGCTAGCGGGAGCTCCTACAATGAGCAGTTCTTC; cdr3_aa: CASTPGASGSSYNEQFF
v_call: TRBV19; j_call: TRBJ1-1; d_call: NA; clone_size: NA; cdr3_nt: TGTGCCAGTAGTTGGCGGGCCACTGAAGCTTTCTTT; cdr3_aa: CASSWRATEAFF
v_call: TRBV4-1; j_call: TRBJ2-2; d_call: TRBD2; clone_size: NA; cdr3_nt: TGCGCCAGCAGCCCGATAACTAGCGGGAGTACTGTCGGGGAGCTGTTTTTT; cdr3_aa: CASSPITSGSTVGELFF
v_call: TRBV28; j_call: TRBJ2-7; d_call: NA; clone_size: NA; cdr3_nt: TGTGCCAGCAGTTTTGAAACGGGAGCGTACGAGCAGTACTTC; cdr3_aa: CASSFETGAYEQYF
v_call: TRBV28; j_call: TRBJ1-2; d_call: TRBD1; clone_size: NA; cdr3_nt: TGTGCCAGCAGTGGGCAGGGGGATGGCTATGGCTACACCTTC; cdr3_aa: CASSGQGDGYGYTF
v_call: TRBV6-5; j_call: TRBJ1-2; d_call: NA; clone_size: NA; cdr3_nt: TGTGCCAGCAGTTACGGGGACAAAAACTATGGCTACACCTTC; cdr3_aa: CASSYGDKNYGYTF
v_call: TRBV23-1; j_call: TRBJ2-5; d_call: TRBD2; clone_size: NA; cdr3_nt: TGCGCCAGCAGCCCCTGCACTAGCGGTCTAGAGACCCAGTACTTC; cdr3_aa: CASSPCTSGLETQYF